Shown below are 9 T cell receptor beta chains from a single sample sequenced in a study of blood T cell repertoires in COVID-19. This table comes from immunoSEQ multiplex PCR, and its TCRdb copy is limited to in-frame clones, with some not included. Here the sample spans 150,000 to 200,000 clones, about 92% being singletons. Source material: peripheral blood. The receptors stem from a man aged 55 to 70 with active or convalescent COVID-19.

This chain uses TRBV25-1 with TRBJ2-6, with a tentative D call TRBD1 (6 bases). This CDR3 has 15 residues. CDR1 MGHDK and CDR2 SYGVNS come from the germline V gene. V lost 5 bases and J 3 bases, leaving 11 bases between the germline ends. Written as DNA, the CDR3 is TGTGCCAGCAGTTTACAGGGTGGTGGGGCCAACGTCCTGACTTTC. It yields the protein CASSLQGGGANVLTF.

A few counts support this clone. This chain connects TRBV23-1 to TRBJ1-1; no clear D. TRBV23-1 is reported as an ORF; its role is uncertain. The CDR3 is 13 residues long. V shed 4 bases and J shed 4 bases, with 10 bases lying between them. The CDR3 DNA reads TGCGCCAGCAGTCTTACTCGGAGCACTGAAGCTTTCTTT. This gives the protein CASSLTRSTEAFF.

The chain is built from TRBV2 and TRBJ2-7, with TRBD1 identical over 10 bases. The CDR3 sequence is 14 residues long. Germline CDR1 and CDR2: SNHLY and FYNNEI. V dropped 7 bases and J dropped 2; count of bases not matched to a gene: 5. In nucleotides, the CDR3 is TGTGCCAGCAAGACCGGGACAGGGGCCTACGAGCAGTACTTC. Translated: CASKTGTGAYEQYF.

This chain links TRBV5-1 with TRBJ2-6, with 7 bases lining up with TRBD2. After removal of 7 bases from V and 4 bases from J, the junction contained 14 bases not matched to a gene. Germline V lookup: CDR1 SGHRS, CDR2 YFSETQ. The CDR3 extends over 17 amino acids. CDR3 protein: CASLGGPRLAGANVLTF. The CDR3 coding sequence is TGCGCCAGCCTGGGTGGGCCCAGACTAGCCGGGGCCAACGTCCTGACTTTC.

The chain links TRBV9 to TRBJ2-3; 9 nucleotides match TRBD2. V lost 7 bases to trimming and J lost 2 bases; unmatched junction nucleotides: 17. CDR3 size: 18 residues. CDR1 is SGDLS, CDR2 YYNGEE, per germline. The CDR3, as DNA: TGTGCCAGCGGGACACCCTTGGCGGGGGGGACACCCACAGATACGCAGTATTTT. This gives the protein CASGTPLAGGTPTDTQYF.

The chain is built from TRBV5-8 and TRBJ1-6, with 9 bases identical to TRBD1. This CDR3 spans 17 amino acids. V trimming: 0 bases; J trimming: 5 bases; junction bases outside the gene matches: 6. The germline V gene encodes CDR1 SGHTS and CDR2 YDEGEE. The chain's CDR3 is CASSLAVWTGDNSPLHF. The CDR3 bases are TGTGCCAGCAGCTTGGCCGTTTGGACAGGGGATAATTCACCCCTCCACTTT.

The chain recombines TRBV19 with TRBJ2-3, with TRBD2 matching over 9 bases. The CDR3 is made up of 14 amino acids. With V trimmed by 6 bases and J by 5 bases, 6 bases remained unmatched. Germline CDR1 and CDR2: LNHDA and SQIVND (reference sequence). The CDR3: CASSLGRGGDTQYF. As DNA, the CDR3 is TGTGCCAGTAGCCTGGGGCGGGGGGGAGATACGCAGTATTTT.

The genes are TRBV5-1 and TRBJ2-1, with D perhaps matching TRBD2 (5 bases). V was pared by 1 base and J by 6 bases, with 11 bases between. The CDR3 is 14 amino acids. The germline gives CDR1 SGHRS, CDR2 YFSETQ. The CDR3 bases are TGCGCCAGCAGCTTGACCACTAGTGTCAATGAGCAGTTCTTC. Its translation: CASSLTTSVNEQFF. Full variable domain (remainder filled in from reference TRBV5-1 and TRBJ2-1): KAGVTQTPRYLIKTRGQQVTLSCSPISGHRSVSWYQQTPGQGLQFLFEYFSETQRNKGNFPGRFSGRQFSNSRSEMNVSTLELGDSALYLCASSLTTSVNEQFFGPGTRLTVL.

The chain combines TRBV10-3 with TRBJ2-1, with a tentative D call TRBD2 (6 bases). Trimming removed 9 bases at V and 2 bases at J, with 17 bases between. The CDR3 is 15 residues long. Looked up from germline, CDR1 is ENHRY and CDR2 is SYGVKD. The CDR3 bases are TGTGCCATTCGCGCCGGGAGTTTCACCTACAATGAGCAGTTCTTC. The encoded protein is CAIRAGSFTYNEQFF.